This T cell receptor (beta chain) was sequenced for a study of blood T cell repertoires in COVID-19. Study background: Whether acute or convalescent, the COVID-19 samples came from the United States, Italy and Spain.

Original methodology: Counts of nucleated cells, estimated from reference gene primer amplification, were obtained. Some clones are missing from TCRdb's copy, which holds only in-frame ones; the method was immunoSEQ multiplex PCR. For V, J and clone size, that table is used; D and trimming come from the DNA. The sample lists around 300,000 clones, 85% to 90% occurring once. The CDR3 sequence is 14 residues long. The germline V gene has CDR1 MNHEY and CDR2 SVGAGI. J gave up 3 bases and V 5 bases, and 2 bases lay outside the gene matches. This TCR derives from a woman between 35 and 50 years old with acute or convalescent COVID-19. The sample comprised peripheral blood. This chain uses TRBV6-5 with TRBJ1-4; 8 bases are a match to TRBD1. CDR3 sequence reads: CASSPGQANEKLFF. DNA of the CDR3: TGTGCCAGCAGTCCGGGACAGGCTAATGAAAAACTGTTTTTT.